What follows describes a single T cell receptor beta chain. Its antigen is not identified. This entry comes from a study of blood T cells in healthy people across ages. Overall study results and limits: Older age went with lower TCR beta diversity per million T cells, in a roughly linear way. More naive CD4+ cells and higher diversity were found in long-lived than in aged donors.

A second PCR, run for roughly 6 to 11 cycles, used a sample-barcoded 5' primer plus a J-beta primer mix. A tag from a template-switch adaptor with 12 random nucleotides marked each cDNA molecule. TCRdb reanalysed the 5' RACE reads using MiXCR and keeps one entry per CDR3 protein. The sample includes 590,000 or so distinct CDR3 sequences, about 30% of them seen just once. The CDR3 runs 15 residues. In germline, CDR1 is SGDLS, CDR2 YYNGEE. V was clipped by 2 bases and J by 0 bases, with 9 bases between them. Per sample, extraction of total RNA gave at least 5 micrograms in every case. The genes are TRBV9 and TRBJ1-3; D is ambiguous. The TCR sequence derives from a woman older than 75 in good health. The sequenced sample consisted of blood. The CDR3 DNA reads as TGTGCCAGCAGCGTCGACGGCATCTCTGGAAACACCATATATTTT. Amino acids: CASSVDGISGNTIYF. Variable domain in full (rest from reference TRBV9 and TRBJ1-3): DSGVTQTPKHLITATGQRVTLRCSPRSGDLSVYWYQQSLDQGLQFLIQYYNGEERAKGNILERFSAQQFPDLHSELNLSSLELGDSALYFCASSVDGISGNTIYFGEGSWLTVV.